The rows below give T cell receptor beta chains drawn from one sample of a study of T cells in Graves' hyperthyroidism and ophthalmopathy. MiXCR was run by TCRdb on the multiplex PCR reads, yielding one entry per CDR3 protein. This table has about 400,000 distinct CDR3 sequences, approximately 14% appearing once. The specimen was blood. The receptors here all came from a young woman with Graves' hyperthyroidism that later progressed to Graves' ophthalmopathy. Both conserved end residues are part of each CDR3. D genes are given only for firm matches. Size is stated for part of the rows, as once, few or many counts, or as a class when the clone is expanded.

d_call clone_size j_call v_call cdr3_nt cdr3_aa
. . TRBJ1-4 TRBV5-6 TGTGCCAGCAGCTTCTCAGGGGAGAAGGGTGAAAAACTGTTTTTT CASSFSGEKGEKLFF
. many TRBJ2-3 TRBV27 TGTGCCAGCCTGAAAAGGGGGGGATACACAGATACGCAGTATTTT CASLKRGGYTDTQYF
. . TRBJ1-4 TRBV5-4 TGTGCCAGCAGCCCGGGACCGAATTATGAAAAACTGTTTTTT CASSPGPNYEKLFF
TRBD2 many TRBJ2-5 TRBV28 TGTGCCAGCCGCGCTAGCGGGGGTATAGAGACCCAGTACTTC CASRASGGIETQYF
. . TRBJ2-2 TRBV18 TGTGCCAGCTCACCGCCAGTCATAATCCCCACCGGGACACCGAACACCGGGGAGCTGTTTTTT CASSPPVIIPTGTPNTGELFF
. many TRBJ1-1 TRBV7-2 TGTGCCAGCAGCTTAGACAGGGACACTGAAGCTTTCTTT CASSLDRDTEAFF
. few TRBJ2-5 TRBV30 TGTGCCTGGAGTGACATCCCCCCACGTCAAGAGACCCAGTACTTC CAWSDIPPRQETQYF
. . TRBJ1-2 TRBV2 TGTGCCAGCAGTGGGGGGGAAGTTTTTAACTATGGCTACACCTTC CASSGGEVFNYGYTF
. many TRBJ1-1 TRBV27 TGTGCCAGCAGTTTGGGCACTGAAGCTTTCTTT CASSLGTEAFF
. few TRBJ2-2 TRBV10-3 TGTGCCATTTCCGGAGCGGAGACCGGGGAGCTGTTTTTT CAISGAETGELFF
. many TRBJ2-7 TRBV28 TGTGCCAGCCTGAGGAACGGGGCACTCTACGAGCAGTACTTC CASLRNGALYEQYF
. few TRBJ2-5 TRBV12-3/TRBV12-4 TGTGCCAGCAGTTTATTGTCTAGCTATCGTGGAGAGACCCAGTACTTC CASSLLSSYRGETQYF
TRBD1 many TRBJ1-1 TRBV7-2 TGTGCCAGCAGCTACGACAGGGACACTGAAGCTTTCTTT CASSYDRDTEAFF
TRBD2 . TRBJ2-1 TRBV7-9 TGTGCCAGCAGCTCCGGGACTAGCAGAAACAATGAGCAGTTCTTC CASSSGTSRNNEQFF
. many TRBJ1-1 TRBV7-2 TGTGCCAGCAGCTTAAGCAGCCGAGGTGGTGGGTCTGAAGCTTTCTTT CASSLSSRGGGSEAFF
TRBD2 many TRBJ2-7 TRBV28 TGTGCCAGCAGTTCGGCGGGAGTCCGCTACGAGCAGTACTTC CASSSAGVRYEQYF
. . TRBJ1-6 TRBV18 TGTGCCAGCTCACCCCGAACAGAAAATTCACCCCTCCACTTT CASSPRTENSPLHF